The entry below gives a single T cell receptor beta chain sequence along with its context. What it recognizes is unknown. Trimming cost V 4 bases and J 5 bases, with 16 bases left between them. CDR3 length: 15 amino acids. Germline V gives CDR1 MNHNS, CDR2 SASEGT. Sequencing was performed with immunoSEQ multiplex PCR; in TCRdb, only in-frame clones are kept and a portion is missing. The sample shows 65,000 to 80,000 clones, approximately 88% of them seen only once. The sample originates from a study of OX40 agonist ivuxolimab in advanced cancers. Background on the study: Patients' therapy was ivuxolimab, an antibody that acts as an agonist of OX40 (CD134). The mean age was about 61 years, ranging from 23 to 79, with 82.7% of participants male.

Overall study results and limits: Still undetermined is the antigen specificity of the expanded peripheral T cells. At doses 0.1 to 3.0 mg/kg, CD4+ and CD8+ clones expanded.

Sample: CD4+ or CD8+ T cells sorted from blood, taken in a trial of the OX40 agonist ivuxolimab. The sequence derives from an adult with an advanced solid tumor such as melanoma, head and neck, liver or kidney cancer. The gene calls are TRBV6-1 and TRBJ2-3; weak D call: TRBD2 (6 bases). The CDR3 DNA reads as TGTGCCAGCAGTGGGGCTAGCGCCTCTCGAGATACGCAGTATTTT. Protein sequence: CASSGASASRDTQYF.